This note documents a single TCR beta chain sequence. The data are from a study of blood T cells in healthy people across ages. The V end lost 3 bases, the J end lost 9 bases, and 9 bases lay between the germline ends. The CDR3 is 11 residues long. Germline V gene data show CDR1 as DFQATT and CDR2 as SNEGSKA (reference sequence). It was with a sample-barcoded 5' primer and a J-beta primer mix that a second PCR of roughly 7 to 12 cycles was run. With 12 random nucleotides, a template-switch adaptor tagged each individual cDNA molecule. TCRdb processed the 5' RACE reads anew with MiXCR; each CDR3 protein has one entry. The sample lists a few hundred thousand distinct CDR3 sequences, 25% to 30% occurring once. Donors were systemically healthy Caucasian individuals from Russia aged roughly 6 to 100 years. Total RNA extraction produced at least 5 micrograms (per sample) for the study.

The receptor was derived from a woman aged 70 to 79 in good health. The chain combines TRBV20-1 with TRBJ2-1; no clear D gene. Specimen: blood. This CDR3 reads CSARLRSEQFF. The DNA for the CDR3 is TGCAGTGCTAGGTTAAGGAGTGAGCAGTTCTTC.